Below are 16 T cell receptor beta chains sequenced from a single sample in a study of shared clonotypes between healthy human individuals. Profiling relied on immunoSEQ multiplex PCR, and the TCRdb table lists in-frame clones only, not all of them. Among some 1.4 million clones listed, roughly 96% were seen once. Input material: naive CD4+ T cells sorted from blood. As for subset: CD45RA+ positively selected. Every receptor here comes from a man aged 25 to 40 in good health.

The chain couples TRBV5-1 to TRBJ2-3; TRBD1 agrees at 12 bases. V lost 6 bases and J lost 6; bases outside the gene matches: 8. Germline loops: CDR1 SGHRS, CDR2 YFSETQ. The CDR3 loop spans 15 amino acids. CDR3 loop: CASTPGGQGADTQYF. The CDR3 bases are TGCGCCAGCACTCCTGGGGGACAGGGGGCGGATACGCAGTATTTT.

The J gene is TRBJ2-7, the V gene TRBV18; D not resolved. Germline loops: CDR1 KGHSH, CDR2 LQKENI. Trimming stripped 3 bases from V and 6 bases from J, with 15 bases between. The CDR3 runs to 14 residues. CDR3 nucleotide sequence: TGTGCCAGCTCACCGCTGGGGTTCACGACCGAGCAGTACTTC. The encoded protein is CASSPLGFTTEQYF.

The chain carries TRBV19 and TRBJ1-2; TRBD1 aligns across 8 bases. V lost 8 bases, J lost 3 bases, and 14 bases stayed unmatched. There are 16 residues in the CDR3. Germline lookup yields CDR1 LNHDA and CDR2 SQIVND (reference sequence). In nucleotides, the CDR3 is TGTGCCAGTGCTGCCGTCCGGACAGGGATAGACTATGGCTACACCTTC. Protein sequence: CASAAVRTGIDYGYTF.

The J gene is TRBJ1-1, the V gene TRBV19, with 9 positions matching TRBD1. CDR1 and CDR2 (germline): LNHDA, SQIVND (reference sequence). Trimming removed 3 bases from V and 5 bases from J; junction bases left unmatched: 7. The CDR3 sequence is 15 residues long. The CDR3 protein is CASSIGTGRRTEAFF. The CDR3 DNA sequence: TGTGCCAGTAGTATCGGGACAGGGAGACGGACTGAAGCTTTCTTT.

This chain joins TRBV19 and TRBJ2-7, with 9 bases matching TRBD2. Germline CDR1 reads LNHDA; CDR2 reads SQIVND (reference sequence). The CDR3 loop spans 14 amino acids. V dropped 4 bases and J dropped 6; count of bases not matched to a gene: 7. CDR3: CASSKVAGEVEQYF. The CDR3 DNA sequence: TGTGCCAGTAGTAAGGTAGCGGGAGAAGTCGAGCAGTACTTC.

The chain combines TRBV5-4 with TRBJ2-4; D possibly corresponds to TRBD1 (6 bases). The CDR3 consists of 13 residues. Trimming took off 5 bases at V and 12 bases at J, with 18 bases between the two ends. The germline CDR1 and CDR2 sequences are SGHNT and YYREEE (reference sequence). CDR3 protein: CASSLKGVGHQYF. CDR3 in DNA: TGTGCCAGCAGTTTAAAGGGCGTGGGACATCAGTACTTC.

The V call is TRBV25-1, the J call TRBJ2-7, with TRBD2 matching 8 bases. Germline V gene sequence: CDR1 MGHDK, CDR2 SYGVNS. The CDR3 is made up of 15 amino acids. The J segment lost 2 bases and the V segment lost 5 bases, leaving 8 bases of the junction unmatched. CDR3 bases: TGTGCCAGCAGTCTAGGTGGGACTAGGCCCTACGAGCAGTACTTC. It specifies CASSLGGTRPYEQYF.

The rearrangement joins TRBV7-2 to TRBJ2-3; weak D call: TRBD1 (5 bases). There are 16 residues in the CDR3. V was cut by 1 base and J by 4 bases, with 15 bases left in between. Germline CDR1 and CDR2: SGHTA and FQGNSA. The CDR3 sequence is CASSLVVGDSSDTQYF. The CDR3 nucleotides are TGTGCCAGCAGCTTAGTAGTAGGGGATAGCTCAGATACGCAGTATTTT.

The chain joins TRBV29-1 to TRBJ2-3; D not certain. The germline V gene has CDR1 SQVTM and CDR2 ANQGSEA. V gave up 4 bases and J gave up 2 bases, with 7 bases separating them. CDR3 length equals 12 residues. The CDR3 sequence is CSVGKNTDTQYF. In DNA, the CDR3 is TGCAGCGTTGGGAAGAACACAGATACGCAGTATTTT.

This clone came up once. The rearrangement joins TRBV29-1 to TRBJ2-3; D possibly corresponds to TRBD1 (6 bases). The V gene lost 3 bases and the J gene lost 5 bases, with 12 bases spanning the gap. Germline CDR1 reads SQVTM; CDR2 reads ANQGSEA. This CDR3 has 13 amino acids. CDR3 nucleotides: TGCAGCGTTGAGAACAGGGTTGGAGATACGCAGTATTTT. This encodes CSVENRVGDTQYF.

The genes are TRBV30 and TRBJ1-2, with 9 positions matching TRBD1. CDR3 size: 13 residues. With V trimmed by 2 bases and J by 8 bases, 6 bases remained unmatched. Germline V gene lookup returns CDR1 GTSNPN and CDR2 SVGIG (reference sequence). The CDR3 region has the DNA TGTGCCTGGAGTCCGGGACAGGGCCAAGGCTACACCTTC. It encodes CAWSPGQGQGYTF.

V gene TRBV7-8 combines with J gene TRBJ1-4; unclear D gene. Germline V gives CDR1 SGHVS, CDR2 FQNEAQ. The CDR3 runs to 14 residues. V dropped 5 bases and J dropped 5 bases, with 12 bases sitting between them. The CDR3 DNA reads TGTGCCAGCAGCCCCGGCAGATTAAATGAAAAACTGTTTTTT. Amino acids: CASSPGRLNEKLFF.

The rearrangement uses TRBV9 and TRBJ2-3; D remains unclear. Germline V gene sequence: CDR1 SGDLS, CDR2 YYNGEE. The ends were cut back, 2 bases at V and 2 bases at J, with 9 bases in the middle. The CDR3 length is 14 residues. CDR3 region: CASSVYPSTDTQYF. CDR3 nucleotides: TGTGCCAGCAGCGTTTACCCCTCCACAGATACGCAGTATTTT. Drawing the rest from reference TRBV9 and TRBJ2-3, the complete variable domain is DSGVTQTPKHLITATGQRVTLRCSPRSGDLSVYWYQQSLDQGLQFLIQYYNGEERAKGNILERFSAQQFPDLHSELNLSSLELGDSALYFCASSVYPSTDTQYFGPGTRLTVL.

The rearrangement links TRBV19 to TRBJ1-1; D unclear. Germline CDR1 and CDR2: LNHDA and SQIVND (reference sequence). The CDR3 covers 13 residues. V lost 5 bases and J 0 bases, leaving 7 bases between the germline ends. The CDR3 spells CASSAHMNTEAFF. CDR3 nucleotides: TGTGCCAGTAGTGCCCACATGAACACTGAAGCTTTCTTT.

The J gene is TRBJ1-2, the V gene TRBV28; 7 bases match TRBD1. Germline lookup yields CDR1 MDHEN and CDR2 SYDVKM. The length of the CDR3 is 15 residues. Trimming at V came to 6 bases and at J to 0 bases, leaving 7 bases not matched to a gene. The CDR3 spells CASRPTGAPNYGYTF. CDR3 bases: TGTGCCAGCAGGCCCACAGGGGCCCCTAACTATGGCTACACCTTC.

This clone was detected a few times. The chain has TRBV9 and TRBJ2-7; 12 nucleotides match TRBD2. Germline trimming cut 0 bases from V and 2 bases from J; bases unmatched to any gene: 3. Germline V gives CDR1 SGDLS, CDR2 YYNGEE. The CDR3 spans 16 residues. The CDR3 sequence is CASSVGSSGRAYEQYF. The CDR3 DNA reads TGTGCCAGCAGCGTAGGGTCTAGCGGGAGGGCCTACGAGCAGTACTTC. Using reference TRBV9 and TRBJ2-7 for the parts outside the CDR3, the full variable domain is DSGVTQTPKHLITATGQRVTLRCSPRSGDLSVYWYQQSLDQGLQFLIQYYNGEERAKGNILERFSAQQFPDLHSELNLSSLELGDSALYFCASSVGSSGRAYEQYFGPGTRLTVT.